This is a list of T cell receptor beta chains from one sample in a study of post-analysis software for immune sequencing data. TCRdb called the PCR reads again in MiXCR, with one record for every CDR3 protein. The data show 820,000 or so distinct CDR3 sequences, 53% seen once. What was sequenced was blood. The receptors derive from a girl aged 10 to 17 with multiple sclerosis. Each CDR3 is given with its conserved first and last residue. Fields, in order: D gene, clone size, V gene, J gene, CDR3 DNA, CDR3 protein. D genes are given only for firm matches. The size of a clone is reported for some rows only, either as once, few or many, or as a class for expanded clones.

-	-	TRBV7-2	TRBJ1-2	TGTGCCAGCAGCTTGGGGATTGGGGGCCGGGACTATGGCTACACCTTC	CASSLGIGGRDYGYTF
TRBD2	few	TRBV20-1	TRBJ2-1	TGCAGTGCTAGAGAGGGACTAGCGGGAGTGTGGTCCTACAATGAGCAGTTCTTC	CSAREGLAGVWSYNEQFF
TRBD2	few	TRBV15	TRBJ2-7	TGTGCCACCAGCAGAGTTAGCGGGTTCATCTCAGGTTCCTACGAGCAGTACTTC	CATSRVSGFISGSYEQYF
-	-	TRBV6-2/TRBV6-3	TRBJ2-7	TGTGCCAGCAGTTACTCGATGGAGGGGGGCTACGAGCAGTACTTC	CASSYSMEGGYEQYF
TRBD1	-	TRBV20-1	TRBJ2-6	TGCAGTGCTGTTACAGGGGGGCCGGGTGGTGGGGCCAACGTCCTGACTTTC	CSAVTGGPGGGANVLTF
TRBD2	-	TRBV6-2/TRBV6-3	TRBJ2-3	TGTGCCAACAGCAAAACCTTACCGGGACTAGCGGGAGAAGATACGCAGTATTTT	CANSKTLPGLAGEDTQYF
-	few	TRBV5-1	TRBJ2-1	TGCGCCAGCAGCCCGGCGGCGGTTACCGCAAGCAATGAGCAGTTCTTC	CASSPAAVTASNEQFF
TRBD2	-	TRBV25-1	TRBJ2-3	TGTGCCAGCAGTGAATCGGCTAGCGGGGTTGGTGCAGATACGCAGTATTTT	CASSESASGVGADTQYF
-	-	TRBV29-1	TRBJ2-1	TGCAGCGTTGTATACCCTAGAAAGGGGAATGAGCAGTTCTTC	CSVVYPRKGNEQFF
-	-	TRBV18	TRBJ2-5	TGTGCCAGCTCACCAAGCCAGGGGTTCCTCCAAGAGACCCAGTACTTC	CASSPSQGFLQETQYF
TRBD2	few	TRBV20-1	TRBJ2-1	TGCAGTGCACCGGGACTAGCGTCCAATGAGCAGTTCTTC	CSAPGLASNEQFF
-	-	TRBV2	TRBJ2-5	TGTGCCAGCAGGCGTCGGGCCAGTGGGGAGACCCAGTACTTC	CASRRRASGETQYF
-	-	TRBV14	TRBJ2-7	TGTGCCAGCAGCCAAGGGCAACGGACCTCGACAGACTACGAGCAGTACTTC	CASSQGQRTSTDYEQYF
-	-	TRBV5-1	TRBJ2-7	TGCGCCAGCGGGGGTCCAAGCAGATCTGATCTCAGGTCCTACGAGCAGTACTTC	CASGGPSRSDLRSYEQYF
-	-	TRBV14	TRBJ2-1	TGTGCCAGCAGCCAAGGGCGGCTAGCTTTGTACAATGAGCAGTTCTTC	CASSQGRLALYNEQFF
-	few	TRBV29-1	TRBJ2-1	TGCAGCGCCGGAGCGAGATACAATGAGCAGTTCTTC	CSAGARYNEQFF
-	-	TRBV12-3/TRBV12-4	TRBJ2-5	TGTGCCAGCAGCAGGGACTCCGAGACCCAGTACTTC	CASSRDSETQYF
-	-	TRBV10-3	TRBJ1-1	TGTGCCATCACTGACAACCACATGAACACTGAAGCTTTCTTT	CAITDNHMNTEAFF
-	-	TRBV5-5	TRBJ2-7	TGTGCCAGCAGCTTGGAACGGAAGAGCTCCTACGAGCAGTACTTC	CASSLERKSSYEQYF
-	once	TRBV12-3/TRBV12-4	TRBJ2-3	TGTGCCAGCAGTCAGGAGGAAGGGGTGGTACAGTATTTT	CASSQEEGVVQYF
TRBD1	-	TRBV5-5	TRBJ1-2	TGTGCCAGCAGCTTCGACAGGGGGCCTTTCTATGGCTACACCTTC	CASSFDRGPFYGYTF
-	few	TRBV7-9	TRBJ1-2	TGTGCCAGCAGCTTTTTGCAGTGGGATGGCTACACCTTC	CASSFLQWDGYTF
TRBD2	-	TRBV5-1	TRBJ2-1	TGCGCCAGCAGCTTAACTAGCGGGGGGGGCTACAATGAGCAGTTCTTC	CASSLTSGGGYNEQFF
-	once	TRBV20-1	TRBJ2-5	TGCAGTGCTAGACGCCGACTGGAACGGCAGTACTTC	CSARRRLERQYF
-	-	TRBV10-3	TRBJ2-5	TGTGCCATCAGTGAGCCAGGGGTTGGAGAGACCCAGTACTTC	CAISEPGVGETQYF
TRBD2	-	TRBV7-6	TRBJ2-1	TGTGCCAGCAGCTTAGGACCTAGCGGGGGGGCTGTGAATGAGCAGTTCTTC	CASSLGPSGGAVNEQFF
TRBD2	-	TRBV5-1	TRBJ2-7	TGCGCCAGCAGCTCGGGACTAGGATCCTACGAGCAGTACTTC	CASSSGLGSYEQYF
-	-	TRBV27	TRBJ1-2	TGTGCCAGCAGTTTTCGCAGGGGCGGTGGCTACACCTTC	CASSFRRGGGYTF
TRBD2	once	TRBV19	TRBJ2-1	TGTGCCAGTAGACCGGGACTAGCGGCTCATGAGCAGTTCTTC	CASRPGLAAHEQFF